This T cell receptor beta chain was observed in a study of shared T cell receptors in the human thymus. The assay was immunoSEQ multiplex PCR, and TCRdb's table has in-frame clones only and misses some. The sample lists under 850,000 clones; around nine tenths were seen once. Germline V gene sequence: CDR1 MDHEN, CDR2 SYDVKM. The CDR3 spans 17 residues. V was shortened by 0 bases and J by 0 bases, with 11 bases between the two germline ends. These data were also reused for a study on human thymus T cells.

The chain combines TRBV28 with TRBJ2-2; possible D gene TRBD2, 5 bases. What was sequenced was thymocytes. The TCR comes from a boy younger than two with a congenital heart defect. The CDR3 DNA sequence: TGTGCCAGCAGTTTATGCGATGAGCGGTCGAACACCGGGGAGCTGTTTTTT. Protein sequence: CASSLCDERSNTGELFF.